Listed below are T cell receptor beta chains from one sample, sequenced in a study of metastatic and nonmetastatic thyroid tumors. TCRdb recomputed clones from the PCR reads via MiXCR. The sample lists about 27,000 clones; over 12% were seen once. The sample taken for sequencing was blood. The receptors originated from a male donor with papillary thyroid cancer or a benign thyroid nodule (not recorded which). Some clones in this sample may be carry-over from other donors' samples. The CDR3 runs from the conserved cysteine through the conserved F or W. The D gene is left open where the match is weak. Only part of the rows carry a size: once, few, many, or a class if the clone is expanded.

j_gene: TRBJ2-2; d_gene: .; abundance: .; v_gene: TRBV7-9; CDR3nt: TGTGCCATCAGCCGTTCCACCTACACCGGGGAGCTGTTTTTT; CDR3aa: CAISRSTYTGELFF
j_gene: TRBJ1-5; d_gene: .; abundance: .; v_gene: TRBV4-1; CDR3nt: TGCGCCAGCAGCCAAGCAGAATATAGCAATCAGCCCCAGCATTTT; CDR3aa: CASSQAEYSNQPQHF
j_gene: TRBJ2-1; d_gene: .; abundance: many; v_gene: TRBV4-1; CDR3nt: TGCGCCAGCAGCCTGGTGGCAGGGAAGCAGTTCTTC; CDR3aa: CASSLVAGKQFF
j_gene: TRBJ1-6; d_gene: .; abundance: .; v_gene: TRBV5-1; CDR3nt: TGCGCCAGCAGCTTGGGGGGCTTAGGGAGCTCCTATAATTCACCCCTCCACTTT; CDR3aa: CASSLGGLGSSYNSPLHF
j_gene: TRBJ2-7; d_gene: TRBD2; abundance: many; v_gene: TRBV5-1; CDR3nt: TGCGCCAGCAGCTACGACCTAGCGGTCTCCTACGAGCAGTACTTC; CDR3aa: CASSYDLAVSYEQYF
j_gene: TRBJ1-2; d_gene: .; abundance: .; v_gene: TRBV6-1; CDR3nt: TGTGCCAGCAGTGAAGCCCCCACGACTAACTATGGCTACACCTTC; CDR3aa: CASSEAPTTNYGYTF
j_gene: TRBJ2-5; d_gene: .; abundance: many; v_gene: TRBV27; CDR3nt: TGTGCCAGCAGTTTATCGATGGATGGCGAGACCCAGTACTTC; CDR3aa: CASSLSMDGETQYF
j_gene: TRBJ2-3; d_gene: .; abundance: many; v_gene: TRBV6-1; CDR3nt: TGTGCCAGCAGCGACAGGTTACCAGATACGCAGTATTTT; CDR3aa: CASSDRLPDTQYF
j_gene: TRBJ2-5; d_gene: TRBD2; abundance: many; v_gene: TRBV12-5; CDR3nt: TGTGCTAGTGGTTTAGGACTAGTGGGGGGGACCCAGTACTTC; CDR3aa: CASGLGLVGGTQYF
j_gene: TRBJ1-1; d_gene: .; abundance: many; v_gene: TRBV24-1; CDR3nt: TGTGCCACCAGTGATGAGGGTTACACTGAAGCTTTCTTT; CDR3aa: CATSDEGYTEAFF
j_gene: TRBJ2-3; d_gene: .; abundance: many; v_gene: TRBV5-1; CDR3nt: TGCGCCAGCAGCCAAGTTAAGGGCAGGGGCACAGATACGCAGTATTTT; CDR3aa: CASSQVKGRGTDTQYF
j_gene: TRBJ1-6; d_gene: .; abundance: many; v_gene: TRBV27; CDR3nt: TGTGCCAGCAGTTTTGGGGTGGTCAGTAATTCACCCCTCCACTTT; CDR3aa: CASSFGVVSNSPLHF
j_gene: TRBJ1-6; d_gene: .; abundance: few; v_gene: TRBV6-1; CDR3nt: TGTGTCAGCATCCGACAGCATGCCTATAATTCACCCCTCCACTTT; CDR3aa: CVSIRQHAYNSPLHF
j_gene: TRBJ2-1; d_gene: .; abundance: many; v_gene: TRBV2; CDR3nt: TGTGCCAGCAGTGAAATCGGGGATGAGCAGTTCTTC; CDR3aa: CASSEIGDEQFF
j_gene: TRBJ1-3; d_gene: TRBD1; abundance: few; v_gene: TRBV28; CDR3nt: TGTGCCAGCAGTTTACCATTAAGACAGGGCCGGGGGACCATATATTTT; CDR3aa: CASSLPLRQGRGTIYF
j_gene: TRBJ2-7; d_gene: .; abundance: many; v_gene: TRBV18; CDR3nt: TGTGCCAGCTCACCTCAGGGGATGCCTACCTACGAGCAGTACTTC; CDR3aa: CASSPQGMPTYEQYF